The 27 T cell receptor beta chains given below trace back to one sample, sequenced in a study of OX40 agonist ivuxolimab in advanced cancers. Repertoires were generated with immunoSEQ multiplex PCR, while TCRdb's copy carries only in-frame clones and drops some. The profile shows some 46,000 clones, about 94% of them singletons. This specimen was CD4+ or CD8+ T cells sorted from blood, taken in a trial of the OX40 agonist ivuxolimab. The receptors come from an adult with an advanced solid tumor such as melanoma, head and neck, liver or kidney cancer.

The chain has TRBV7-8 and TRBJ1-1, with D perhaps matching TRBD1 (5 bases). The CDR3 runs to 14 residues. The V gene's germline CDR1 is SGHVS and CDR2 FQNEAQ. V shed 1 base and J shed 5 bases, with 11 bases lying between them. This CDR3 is CASSLGGDRTEAFF. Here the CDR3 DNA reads TGTGCCAGCAGCTTAGGGGGGGACCGGACTGAAGCTTTCTTT.

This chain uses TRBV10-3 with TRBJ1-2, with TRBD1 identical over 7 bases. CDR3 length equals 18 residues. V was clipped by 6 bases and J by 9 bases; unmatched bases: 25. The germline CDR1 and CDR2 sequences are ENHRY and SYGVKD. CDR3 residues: CAISSVPEGTGAEYSYTF. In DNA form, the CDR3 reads TGTGCCATCAGCAGTGTCCCCGAAGGAACAGGGGCGGAGTATAGCTACACCTTC.

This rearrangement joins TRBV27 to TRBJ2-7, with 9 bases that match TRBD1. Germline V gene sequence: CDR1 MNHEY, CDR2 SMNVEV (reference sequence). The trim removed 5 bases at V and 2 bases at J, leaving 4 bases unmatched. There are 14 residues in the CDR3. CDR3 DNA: TGTGCCAGCAGTCCCGGGACAGGGCCCTACGAGCAGTACTTC. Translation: CASSPGTGPYEQYF.

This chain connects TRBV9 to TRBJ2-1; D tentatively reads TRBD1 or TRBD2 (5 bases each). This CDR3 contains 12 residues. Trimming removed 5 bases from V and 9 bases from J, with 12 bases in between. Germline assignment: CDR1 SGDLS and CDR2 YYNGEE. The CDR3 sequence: CASRGPSGEQFF. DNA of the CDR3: TGTGCCAGCAGGGGACCGTCAGGTGAGCAGTTCTTC.

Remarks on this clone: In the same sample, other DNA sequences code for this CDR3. CDR3 in amino acids: CASSFGPTDTQYF. The CDR3 DNA follows: TGTGCCAGCAGTTTCGGACCCACAGATACGCAGTATTTT. V usage is TRBV27 and J usage is TRBJ2-3; D not resolved. V lost 3 bases, J lost 2 bases, and 6 bases lay in between. CDR1 and CDR2 from the germline V gene are MNHEY and SMNVEV (reference sequence). The CDR3 extends over 13 amino acids.

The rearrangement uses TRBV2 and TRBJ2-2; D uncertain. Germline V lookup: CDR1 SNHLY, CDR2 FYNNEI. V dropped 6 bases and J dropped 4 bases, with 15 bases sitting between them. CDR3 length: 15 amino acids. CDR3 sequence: CASRTGSGPTGELFF. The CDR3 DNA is TGTGCCAGCAGAACCGGGTCAGGACCCACCGGGGAGCTGTTTTTT.

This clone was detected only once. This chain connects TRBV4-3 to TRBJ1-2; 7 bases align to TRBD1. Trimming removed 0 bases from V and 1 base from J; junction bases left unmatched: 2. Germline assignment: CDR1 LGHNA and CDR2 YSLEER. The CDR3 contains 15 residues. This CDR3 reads CASSQDGDSNYGYTF. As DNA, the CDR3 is TGCGCCAGCAGCCAAGACGGGGACAGTAACTATGGCTACACCTTC.

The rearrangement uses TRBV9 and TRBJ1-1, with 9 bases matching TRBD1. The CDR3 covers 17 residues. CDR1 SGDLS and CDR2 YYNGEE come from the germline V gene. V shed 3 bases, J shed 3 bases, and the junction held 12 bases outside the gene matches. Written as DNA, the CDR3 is TGTGCCAGCAGCGGGAATACAGGGGGCTCATTGGACACTGAAGCTTTCTTT. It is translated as CASSGNTGGSLDTEAFF.

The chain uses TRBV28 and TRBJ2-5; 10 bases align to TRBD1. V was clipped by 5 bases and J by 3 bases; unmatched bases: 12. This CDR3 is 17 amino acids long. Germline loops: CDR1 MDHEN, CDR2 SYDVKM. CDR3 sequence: CASSRYIDRGPEETQYF. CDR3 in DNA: TGTGCCAGCAGTCGCTATATTGACAGGGGGCCCGAAGAGACCCAGTACTTC.

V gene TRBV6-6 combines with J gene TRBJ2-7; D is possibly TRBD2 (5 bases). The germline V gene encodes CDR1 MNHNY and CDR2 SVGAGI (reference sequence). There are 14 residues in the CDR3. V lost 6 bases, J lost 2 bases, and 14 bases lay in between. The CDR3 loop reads CASSLRASPYEQYF. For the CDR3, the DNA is TGTGCCAGCAGCCTTCGGGCTAGCCCCTACGAGCAGTACTTC.

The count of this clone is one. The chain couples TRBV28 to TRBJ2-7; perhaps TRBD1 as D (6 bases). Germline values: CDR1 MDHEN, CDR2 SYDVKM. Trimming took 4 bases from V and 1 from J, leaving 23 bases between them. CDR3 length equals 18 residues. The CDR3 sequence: CASSSTAQPITGSYEQYF. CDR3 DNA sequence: TGTGCCAGCAGTTCCACCGCCCAGCCAATCACAGGGTCCTACGAGCAGTACTTC. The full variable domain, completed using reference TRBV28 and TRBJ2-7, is DVKVTQSSRYLVKRTGEKVFLECVQDMDHENMFWYRQDPGLGLRLIYFSYDVKMKEKGDIPEGYSVSREKKERFSLILESASTNQTSMYLCASSSTAQPITGSYEQYFGPGTRLTVT.

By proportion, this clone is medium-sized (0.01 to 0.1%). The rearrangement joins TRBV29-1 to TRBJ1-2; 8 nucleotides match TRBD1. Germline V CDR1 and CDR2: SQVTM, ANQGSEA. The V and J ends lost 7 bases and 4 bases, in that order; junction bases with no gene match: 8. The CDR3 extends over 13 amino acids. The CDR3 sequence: CSAADREGYGYTF. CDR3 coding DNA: TGCAGCGCCGCGGACAGGGAAGGCTATGGCTACACCTTC.

This chain's CDR3 is CASSQRDSEGYTF. CDR3 nucleotide sequence: TGCGCCAGCAGCCAAAGGGACAGTGAGGGCTACACCTTC. The V call is TRBV4-3, the J call TRBJ1-2, with 7 bases identical to TRBD1. This CDR3 spans 13 amino acids. Germline-derived CDR1 and CDR2 are LGHNA and YSLEER. V was pared by 2 bases and J by 8 bases, with 5 bases of the junction left unmatched.

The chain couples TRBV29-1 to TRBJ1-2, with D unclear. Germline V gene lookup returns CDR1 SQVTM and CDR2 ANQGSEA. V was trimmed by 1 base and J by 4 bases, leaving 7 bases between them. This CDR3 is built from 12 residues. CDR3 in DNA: TGCAGCGTTGAAGCCCGCCTCTATGGCTACACCTTC. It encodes CSVEARLYGYTF.

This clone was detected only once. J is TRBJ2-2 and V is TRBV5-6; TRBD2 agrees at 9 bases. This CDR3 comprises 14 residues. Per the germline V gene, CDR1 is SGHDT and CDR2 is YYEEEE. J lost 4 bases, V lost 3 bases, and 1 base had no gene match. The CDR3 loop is CASSWGLATGELFF. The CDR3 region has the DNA TGTGCCAGCAGCTGGGGACTAGCCACCGGGGAGCTGTTTTTT.

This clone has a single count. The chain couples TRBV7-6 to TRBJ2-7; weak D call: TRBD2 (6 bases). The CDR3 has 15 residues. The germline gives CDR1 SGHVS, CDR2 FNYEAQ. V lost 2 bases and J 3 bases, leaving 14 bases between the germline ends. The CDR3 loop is CASSLSSGLIYEQYF. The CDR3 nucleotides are TGTGCCAGCAGCTTAAGTAGCGGACTAATCTACGAGCAGTACTTC.

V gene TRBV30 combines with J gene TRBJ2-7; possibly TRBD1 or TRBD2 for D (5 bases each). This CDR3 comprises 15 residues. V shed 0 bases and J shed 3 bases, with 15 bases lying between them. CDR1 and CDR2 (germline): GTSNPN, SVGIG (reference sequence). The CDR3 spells CAWSVRDLAFYEQYF. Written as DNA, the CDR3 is TGTGCCTGGAGTGTACGGGACCTAGCATTCTACGAGCAGTACTTC.

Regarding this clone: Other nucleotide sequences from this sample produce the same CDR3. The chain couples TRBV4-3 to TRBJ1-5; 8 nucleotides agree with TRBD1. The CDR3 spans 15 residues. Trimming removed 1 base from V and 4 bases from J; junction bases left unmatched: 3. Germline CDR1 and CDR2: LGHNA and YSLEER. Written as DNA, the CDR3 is TGCGCCAGCAGCCAAGGGACAGGGTTGAATCAGCCCCAGCATTTT. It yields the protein CASSQGTGLNQPQHF.

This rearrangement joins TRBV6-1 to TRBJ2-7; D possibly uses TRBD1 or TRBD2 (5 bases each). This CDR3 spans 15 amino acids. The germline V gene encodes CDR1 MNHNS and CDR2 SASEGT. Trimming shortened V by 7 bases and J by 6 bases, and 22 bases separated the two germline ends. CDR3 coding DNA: TGTGCCAGCACCCTGGGGGTCAGGGTAGACGGCGAGCAGTACTTC. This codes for CASTLGVRVDGEQYF.

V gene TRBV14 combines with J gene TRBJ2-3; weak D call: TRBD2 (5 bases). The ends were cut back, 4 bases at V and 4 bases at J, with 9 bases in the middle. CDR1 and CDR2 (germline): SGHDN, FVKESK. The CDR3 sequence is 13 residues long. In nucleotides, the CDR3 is TGTGCCAGCAGCCCCGGACTGTCAGATACGCAGTATTTT. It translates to CASSPGLSDTQYF.

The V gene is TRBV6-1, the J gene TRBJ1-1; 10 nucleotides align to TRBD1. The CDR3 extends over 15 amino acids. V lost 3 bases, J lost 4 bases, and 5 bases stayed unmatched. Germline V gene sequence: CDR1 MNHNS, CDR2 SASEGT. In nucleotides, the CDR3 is TGTGCCAGCAGTGAGGGGACAGGGGCGAGCACTGAAGCTTTCTTT. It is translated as CASSEGTGASTEAFF.

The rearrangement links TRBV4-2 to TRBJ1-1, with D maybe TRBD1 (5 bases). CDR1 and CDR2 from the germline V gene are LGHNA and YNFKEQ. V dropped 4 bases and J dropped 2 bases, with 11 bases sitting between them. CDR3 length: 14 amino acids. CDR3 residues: CASSLDGGNTEAFF. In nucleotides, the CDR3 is TGTGCCAGCAGCCTCGACGGGGGAAACACTGAAGCTTTCTTT.

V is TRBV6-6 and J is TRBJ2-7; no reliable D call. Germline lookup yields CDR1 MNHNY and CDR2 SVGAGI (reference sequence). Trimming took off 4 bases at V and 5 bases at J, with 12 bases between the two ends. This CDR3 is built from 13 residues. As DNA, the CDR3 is TGTGCCAGCAGTTCGACGGTACTTGACGAGCAGTACTTC. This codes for CASSSTVLDEQYF.

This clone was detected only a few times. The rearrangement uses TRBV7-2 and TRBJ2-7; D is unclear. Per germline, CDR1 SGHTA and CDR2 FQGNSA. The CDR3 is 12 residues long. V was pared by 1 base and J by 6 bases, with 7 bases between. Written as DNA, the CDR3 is TGTGCCAGCAGCTTAGATCAGGTCGAGCAGTACTTC. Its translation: CASSLDQVEQYF.

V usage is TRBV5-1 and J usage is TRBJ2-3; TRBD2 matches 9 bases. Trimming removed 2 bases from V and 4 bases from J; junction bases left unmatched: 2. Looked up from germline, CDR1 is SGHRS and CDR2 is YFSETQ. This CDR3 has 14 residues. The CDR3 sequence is CASSFRTSADTQYF. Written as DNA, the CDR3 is TGCGCCAGCAGCTTTAGGACTAGCGCAGATACGCAGTATTTT.

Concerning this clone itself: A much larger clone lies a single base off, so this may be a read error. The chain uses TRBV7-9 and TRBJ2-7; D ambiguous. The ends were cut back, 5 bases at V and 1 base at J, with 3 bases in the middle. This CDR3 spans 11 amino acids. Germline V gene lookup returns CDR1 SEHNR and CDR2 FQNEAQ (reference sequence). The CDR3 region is CASSPSYEQYF. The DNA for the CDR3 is TGTGCCAGCAGCCCTTCCTACGAGCAGTACTTC.

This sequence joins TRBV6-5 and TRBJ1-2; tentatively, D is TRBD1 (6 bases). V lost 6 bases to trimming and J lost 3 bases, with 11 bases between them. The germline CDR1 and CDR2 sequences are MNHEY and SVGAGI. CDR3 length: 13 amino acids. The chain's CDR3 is CASRAGVYYGYTF. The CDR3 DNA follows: TGTGCCAGCAGGGCAGGGGTCTACTATGGCTACACCTTC.